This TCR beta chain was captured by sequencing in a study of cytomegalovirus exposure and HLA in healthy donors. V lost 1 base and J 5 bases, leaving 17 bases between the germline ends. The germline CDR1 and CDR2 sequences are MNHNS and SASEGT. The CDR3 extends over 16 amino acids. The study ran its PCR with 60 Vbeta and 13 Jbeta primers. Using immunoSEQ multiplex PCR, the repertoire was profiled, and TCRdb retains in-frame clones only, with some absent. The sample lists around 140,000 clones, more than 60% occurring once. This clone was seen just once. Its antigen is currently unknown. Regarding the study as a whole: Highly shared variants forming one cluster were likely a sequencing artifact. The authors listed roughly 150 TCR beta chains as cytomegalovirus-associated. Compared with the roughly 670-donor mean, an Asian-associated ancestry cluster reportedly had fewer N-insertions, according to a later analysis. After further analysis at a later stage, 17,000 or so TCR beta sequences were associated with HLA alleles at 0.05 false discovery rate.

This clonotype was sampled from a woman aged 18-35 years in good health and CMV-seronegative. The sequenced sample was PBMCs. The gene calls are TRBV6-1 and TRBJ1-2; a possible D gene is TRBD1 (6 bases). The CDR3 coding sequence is TGTGCCAGCAGTGAAGGATGGCCGGGACACGAATATGGCTACACCTTC. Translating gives CASSEGWPGHEYGYTF.